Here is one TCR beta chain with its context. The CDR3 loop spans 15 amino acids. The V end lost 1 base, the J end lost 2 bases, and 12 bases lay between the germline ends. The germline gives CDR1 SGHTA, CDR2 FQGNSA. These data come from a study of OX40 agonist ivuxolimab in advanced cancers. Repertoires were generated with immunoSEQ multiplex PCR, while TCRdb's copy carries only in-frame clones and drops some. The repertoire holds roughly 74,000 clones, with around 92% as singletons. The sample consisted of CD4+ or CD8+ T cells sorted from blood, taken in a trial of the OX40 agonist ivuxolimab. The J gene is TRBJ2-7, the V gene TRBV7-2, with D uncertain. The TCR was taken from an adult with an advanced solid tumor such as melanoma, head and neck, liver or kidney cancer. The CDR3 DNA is TGTGCCAGCAGCTTAGAGGGTGGGAACCCCTACGAGCAGTACTTC. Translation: CASSLEGGNPYEQYF.